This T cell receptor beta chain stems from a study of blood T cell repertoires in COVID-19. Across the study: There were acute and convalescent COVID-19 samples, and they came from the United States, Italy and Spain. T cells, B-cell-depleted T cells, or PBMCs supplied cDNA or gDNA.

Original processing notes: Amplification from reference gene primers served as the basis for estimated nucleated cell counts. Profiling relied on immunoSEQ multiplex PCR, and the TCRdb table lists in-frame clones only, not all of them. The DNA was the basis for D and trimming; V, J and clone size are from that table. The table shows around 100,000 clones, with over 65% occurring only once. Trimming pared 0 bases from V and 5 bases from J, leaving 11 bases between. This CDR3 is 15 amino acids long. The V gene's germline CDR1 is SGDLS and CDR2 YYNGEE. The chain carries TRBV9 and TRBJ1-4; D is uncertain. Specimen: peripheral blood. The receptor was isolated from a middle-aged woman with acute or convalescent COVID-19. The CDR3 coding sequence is TGTGCCAGCAGCGTAGTCGGAGCGCGGAATGAAAAACTGTTTTTT. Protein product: CASSVVGARNEKLFF. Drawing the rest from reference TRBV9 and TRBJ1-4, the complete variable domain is DSGVTQTPKHLITATGQRVTLRCSPRSGDLSVYWYQQSLDQGLQFLIQYYNGEERAKGNILERFSAQQFPDLHSELNLSSLELGDSALYFCASSVVGARNEKLFFGSGTQLSVL.